A selection of T cell receptor beta chains follows, all from one sample in a study of shared clonotypes between healthy human individuals. Some clones are missing from TCRdb's copy, which holds only in-frame ones; the method was immunoSEQ multiplex PCR. The data show millions of clones, 85% to 95% seen once. Sequenced sample: naive CD8+ T cells sorted from blood. These receptor sequences come from a man aged 18-30 years in good health. CDR3s include the opening cysteine and the closing phenylalanine or tryptophan. A D gene is named only where the DNA matches it firmly. Expanded clones get a size class; other rows say once, few or many, or leave the size out.

V gene,D gene,clone size,J gene,CDR3 length,CDR3 DNA,CDR3 protein
TRBV5-6,NA,NA,TRBJ2-7,15,TGTGCCAGCAGCTTGGATTGGGACAAATCCTACGAGCAGTACTTC,CASSLDWDKSYEQYF
TRBV7-9,NA,NA,TRBJ2-1,14,TGTGCCAGCAGCGCCTTCAAGGGCGATAATGAGCAGTTCTTC,CASSAFKGDNEQFF
TRBV27,NA,NA,TRBJ1-1,11,TGTGCCAGCAGTTCGCCCGATGAAGCTTTCTTT,CASSSPDEAFF
TRBV9,NA,NA,TRBJ1-1,14,TGTGCCAGCAGCGTAGATTCTGCAGGAGGTGAAGCTTTCTTT,CASSVDSAGGEAFF
TRBV6-5,NA,NA,TRBJ2-2,15,TGTGCCAGCAGTGCGCTACAGGAAGGGACCGGGGAGCTGTTTTTT,CASSALQEGTGELFF
TRBV7-9,TRBD2,NA,TRBJ2-1,15,TGTGCCAGCAGCTTTCCGGGACTAGCCTACAATGAGCAGTTCTTC,CASSFPGLAYNEQFF
TRBV5-4,NA,NA,TRBJ2-7,13,TGTGCCAGCAGCTTGCGAAACGAGTACGAGCAGTACTTC,CASSLRNEYEQYF
TRBV11-3,NA,once,TRBJ2-7,13,TGTGCCAGCAGCTTAGGAAGTAGCACCGAGCAGTACTTC,CASSLGSSTEQYF
TRBV27,TRBD1,NA,TRBJ2-7,15,TGTGCCAGCAGTGTCACCGGGACAGGAAGCAACGAGCAGTACTTC,CASSVTGTGSNEQYF
TRBV10-3,NA,NA,TRBJ2-7,13,TGTGCCATCAGTGAAGTCTTGTCCTACGAGCAGTACTTC,CAISEVLSYEQYF
TRBV27,TRBD1,NA,TRBJ1-6,16,TGTGCCAGCAGTCCGGGTCAGGGGGCCTATAATTCACCCCTCCACTTT,CASSPGQGAYNSPLHF
TRBV4-2,TRBD2,once,TRBJ2-1,17,TGTGCCAGCAGCCAAGGTCTAGCGGGAGGCTTTACCCATGAGCAGTTCTTC,CASSQGLAGGFTHEQFF